The 5 T cell receptor beta chains in this list originate from one sample, sequenced in a study of blood T cells in healthy people across ages. Primed by a sample-barcoded 5' primer and a J-beta primer mix, a second PCR proceeded for 7 to 11 cycles. Using its own MiXCR run on the 5' RACE reads, TCRdb lists one record per CDR3 protein. The data hold over a million distinct CDR3 sequences, with less than 25% observed a single time. This sample also appeared in a second study, on T cells of mothers and their children.

The specimen sequenced was blood. The receptors shown here come from a girl aged 2-9 years in good health.

This clonotype was seen a handful of times. The CDR3 DNA sequence: TGTGCCACCAGTGGCGAAACCGCGGCTAACGGGGAGCTGTTTTTT. Translation: CATSGETAANGELFF. The genes are TRBV24-1 and TRBJ2-2, with D uncertain. V was clipped by 5 bases and J by 7 bases, with 16 bases between them. The germline V gene encodes CDR1 KGHDR and CDR2 SFDVKD. The length of the CDR3 is 15 residues.

The chain joins TRBV20-1 to TRBJ2-3, with TRBD1 matching 10 bases. This CDR3 region has 15 residues. Germline assignment: CDR1 DFQATT and CDR2 SNEGSKA (reference sequence). V was clipped by 7 bases and J by 7 bases; unmatched bases: 14. CDR3 DNA: TGCAGTGTTGATAGAGTGGGACAGGGGATGAATACGCAGTATTTT. Residues: CSVDRVGQGMNTQYF.

This clonotype was seen only a few times. This chain links TRBV12-3 or TRBV12-4 with TRBJ1-2, with D perhaps matching TRBD1 (5 bases). The CDR3 contains 13 residues. The germline V and J ends were trimmed by 7 bases and 6 bases, with 15 bases remaining between them. CDR3 nucleotides: TGTGCCAGCACTGACGCAGGGCAGGATGGCTACACCTTC. Its translation is CASTDAGQDGYTF.

V is TRBV7-2 and J is TRBJ2-7; the D gene is possibly TRBD1 (6 bases). In germline, CDR1 is SGHTA, CDR2 FQGNSA. V lost 6 bases to trimming and J lost 3 bases, with 15 bases between them. The CDR3 length is 14 residues. Written as DNA, the CDR3 is TGTGCCAGCAGGGAACAGGGAAGGGGCTACGAGCAGTACTTC. Protein product: CASREQGRGYEQYF.

This clonotype was counted many times. This sequence joins TRBV6-2 or TRBV6-3 and TRBJ2-1; 10 bases are shared with TRBD1. V lost 7 bases and J lost 7; bases outside the gene matches: 10. Germline V gene data show CDR1 as MNHEY and CDR2 as SVGEGT. The CDR3 extends over 15 amino acids. DNA of the CDR3: TGTGCCAGCACCACCGGGACAGGGGTAGGAAATGAGCAGTTCTTC. This encodes CASTTGTGVGNEQFF.